The 13 T cell receptor beta chains presented below share a single source sample, sequenced in a study of OX40 agonist ivuxolimab in advanced cancers. Assay: immunoSEQ multiplex PCR; the TCRdb copy retains only in-frame clones and omits some. The repertoire holds roughly 90,000 clones, with roughly nine tenths as singletons. The material sequenced was CD4+ or CD8+ T cells sorted from blood, taken in a trial of the OX40 agonist ivuxolimab. The receptor source for this set is an adult with an advanced solid tumor such as melanoma, head and neck, liver or kidney cancer.

The chain uses TRBV19 and TRBJ2-4, with TRBD2 as a possible D gene (6 bases). CDR1 is LNHDA, CDR2 SQIVND, per germline (reference sequence). The CDR3 loop spans 15 amino acids. Trimming took off 5 bases at V and 8 bases at J, with 19 bases between the two ends. Written as DNA, the CDR3 is TGTGCCAGTAGTCCCGCGGACGTACCGGGGGACATTCAGTACTTC. This translates into CASSPADVPGDIQYF.

This chain connects TRBV4-1 to TRBJ2-7, with 10 bases lining up with TRBD2. Unmatched junction bases numbered 4, after V lost 4 bases and J lost 1 base. The length of the CDR3 is 15 residues. Germline V gene data show CDR1 as MGHRA and CDR2 as YSYEKL. The CDR3 coding sequence is TGCGCCAGCAGCCTCCGGACTAGCGGTTCCTACGAGCAGTACTTC. Residues: CASSLRTSGSYEQYF.

This CDR3 is CASSLVVGPQETQYF. The CDR3, as DNA: TGTGCCAGCAGCTTAGTAGTCGGGCCCCAAGAGACCCAGTACTTC. The rearrangement joins TRBV7-2 to TRBJ2-5; the D is unclear. There are 15 residues in the CDR3. The germline V and J ends were trimmed by 1 base and 1 base, with 10 bases remaining between them. Germline V lookup: CDR1 SGHTA, CDR2 FQGNSA.

This clone was recorded only once. This chain links TRBV7-8 with TRBJ2-3; D remains ambiguous. This CDR3 has 15 amino acids. Germline CDR1 reads SGHVS; CDR2 reads FQNEAQ. Trimming took off 0 bases at V and 0 bases at J, with 7 bases between the two ends. Here the CDR3 reads CASSLAGLSTDTQYF. CDR3 nucleotides: TGTGCCAGCAGCTTAGCAGGGTTGAGCACAGATACGCAGTATTTT.

V usage is TRBV27 and J usage is TRBJ1-5; D may be TRBD1 (5 bases). Trimming stripped 4 bases from V and 4 bases from J, with 11 bases between. This CDR3 comprises 14 residues. Germline V gene data show CDR1 as MNHEY and CDR2 as SMNVEV (reference sequence). The CDR3 here is CASSSTAPNQPQHF. The DNA for the CDR3 is TGTGCCAGCAGTTCGACAGCCCCAAATCAGCCCCAGCATTTT.

This clone was counted once. The chain employs TRBV7-3 and TRBJ2-2, with a tentative D call TRBD1 (6 bases). Germline V gene lookup returns CDR1 SGHTA and CDR2 FQGTGA. V lost 2 bases, J lost 5 bases, and 12 bases lay in between. This CDR3 contains 15 residues. The CDR3 nucleotides read TGTGCCAGCAGCTTAGACTCTCAGGGGACCGGGGAGCTGTTTTTT. Protein product: CASSLDSQGTGELFF.

The J gene is TRBJ1-4, the V gene TRBV2; 8 positions match TRBD1. Per germline, CDR1 SNHLY and CDR2 FYNNEI. V lost 8 bases and J lost 5; bases outside the gene matches: 4. The CDR3 is 13 amino acids. CDR3 amino acids: CASHRDRNEKLFF. The DNA of the CDR3 is TGTGCCAGCCATCGGGACAGGAATGAAAAACTGTTTTTT.

The gene calls are TRBV6-1 and TRBJ1-5, with D possibly TRBD1 on 5 matching bases. Trimming left V 3 bases short and J 0 bases short, with 9 bases between. Germline values: CDR1 MNHNS, CDR2 SASEGT. The CDR3 is 15 amino acids. CDR3 sequence reads: CASSEWDASNQPQHF. As DNA, the CDR3 is TGTGCCAGCAGTGAGTGGGACGCTAGCAATCAGCCCCAGCATTTT.

The V gene is TRBV2, the J gene TRBJ2-7, with 8 bases fitting TRBD2. The CDR3 spans 16 residues. CDR1 SNHLY and CDR2 FYNNEI come from the germline V gene. With V trimmed by 1 base and J by 3 bases, 8 bases remained unmatched. CDR3 loop: CASSEGVAGSYYEQYF. The DNA of the CDR3 is TGTGCCAGCAGTGAAGGGGTAGCGGGATCCTACTACGAGCAGTACTTC. The entire variable domain, with the rest obtained from reference TRBV2 and TRBJ2-7, is as follows: EPEVTQTPSHQVTQMGQEVILRCVPISNHLYFYWYRQILGQKVEFLVSFYNNEISEKSEIFDDQFSVERPDGSNFTLKIRSTKLEDSAMYFCASSEGVAGSYYEQYFGPGTRLTVT.

The J gene is TRBJ2-7, the V gene TRBV6-5; 9 nucleotides match TRBD2. Germline assignment: CDR1 MNHEY and CDR2 SVGAGI. Losses at the gene ends were 2 bases for V and 4 bases for J; bases not matched to a gene: 6. This CDR3 has 15 residues. This CDR3 reads CASSYVAGGPYEQYF. The CDR3 DNA sequence: TGTGCCAGCAGTTACGTCGCGGGAGGGCCTTACGAGCAGTACTTC.

This chain connects TRBV6-1 to TRBJ1-1; 7 positions agree with TRBD1. Losses at the gene ends were 4 bases for V and 11 bases for J; bases not matched to a gene: 7. This CDR3 has 12 amino acids. Per the germline V gene, CDR1 is MNHNS and CDR2 is SASEGT. In nucleotides, the CDR3 is TGTGCCAGCAGTGTAGGGGCAGGGGGTGCTTTCTTT. Translated, it gives CASSVGAGGAFF.

The chain combines TRBV5-6 with TRBJ2-4; D unclear. The V end lost 0 bases, the J end lost 1 base, and 2 bases lay between the germline ends. CDR1 and CDR2 (germline): SGHDT, YYEEEE. This CDR3 has 13 amino acids. DNA of the CDR3: TGTGCCAGCAGCTTGGTGGCCAAAAACATTCAGTACTTC. Its protein product is CASSLVAKNIQYF.

V usage is TRBV9 and J usage is TRBJ1-1, with a weak D call TRBD1 (5 bases). Germline V lookup: CDR1 SGDLS, CDR2 YYNGEE. The V end lost 4 bases, the J end lost 4 bases, and 20 bases lay between the germline ends. The CDR3 is 16 amino acids. CDR3 residues: CASSPRQGLWGTEAFF. The CDR3 DNA reads TGTGCCAGCAGCCCCCGCCAGGGTCTTTGGGGCACTGAAGCTTTCTTT.